These 17 T cell receptor beta chains share one sample of origin, sequenced in a study of blood T cell repertoires in COVID-19. TCRdb keeps only in-frame clones here, not all; method: immunoSEQ multiplex PCR. Counted here are more than 200,000 clones, around four fifths occurring once; the ten biggest clones make up approximately 7.6%. Sequenced: peripheral blood. The receptors shown here come from an elderly woman with COVID-19, enrolled during active disease.

The chain has TRBV19 and TRBJ2-3; 7 bases are a match to TRBD2. Germline V CDR1 and CDR2: LNHDA, SQIVND (reference sequence). V was pared by 3 bases and J by 2 bases, with 5 bases of the junction left unmatched. CDR3 length equals 15 residues. The CDR3 DNA sequence: TGTGCCAGTAGTATGTGGGGGGGATCCACAGATACGCAGTATTTT. Its protein is CASSMWGGSTDTQYF.

V is TRBV13 and J is TRBJ1-5; 7 bases align to TRBD1. J lost 4 bases, V lost 2 bases, and 5 bases had no gene match. This CDR3 is built from 15 residues. Germline V lookup: CDR1 PRHDT, CDR2 FYEKMQ (reference sequence). CDR3 nucleotides: TGTGCCAGCAGCTTAAGGCGACAGGGTAATCAGCCCCAGCATTTT. This translates into CASSLRRQGNQPQHF.

The chain links TRBV2 to TRBJ2-7; 7 bases match TRBD1. Trimming removed 6 bases from V and 1 base from J; junction bases left unmatched: 3. Germline CDR1 SNHLY, CDR2 FYNNEI. CDR3 length equals 13 residues. The CDR3 sequence is CASSLGQSYEQYF. For the CDR3, the DNA is TGTGCCAGCAGCCTGGGACAGTCCTACGAGCAGTACTTC.

The genes are TRBV5-1 and TRBJ1-1, with a tentative D call TRBD1 (6 bases). This CDR3 contains 15 residues. Germline values: CDR1 SGHRS, CDR2 YFSETQ. The V and J ends lost 5 bases and 2 bases respectively, with 16 bases between them. CDR3 sequence reads: CASSSGQLTNTEAFF. In DNA form, the CDR3 reads TGCGCCAGCAGTTCCGGACAGCTAACCAACACTGAAGCTTTCTTT.

This clone was picked up a small number of times. The V and J genes are TRBV18 and TRBJ1-1; D gene unclear. The CDR3 totals 12 residues. Per the germline V gene, CDR1 is KGHSH and CDR2 is LQKENI. Trimming removed 9 bases at V and 2 bases at J, with 10 bases between. The CDR3 loop is CASAEGNTEAFF. In DNA form, the CDR3 reads TGTGCCAGTGCAGAGGGAAACACTGAAGCTTTCTTT.

This chain joins TRBV27 and TRBJ1-2; the match to TRBD1 covers 8 bases. The CDR3 extends over 16 amino acids. CDR1 is MNHEY and CDR2 is SMNVEV in the germline V gene (reference sequence). V gave up 8 bases and J gave up 4 bases; unmatched junction bases: 15. The CDR3 DNA is TGTGCCAGCCTTTCACCGGGGGCAGGGGGCATCTATGGCTACACCTTC. Translated, it gives CASLSPGAGGIYGYTF.

This clone was counted only a few times. The chain employs TRBV5-1 and TRBJ1-2, with D possibly TRBD1 on 5 matching bases. CDR3 length: 15 residues. The germline gives CDR1 SGHRS, CDR2 YFSETQ. The V and J ends lost 6 bases and 2 bases respectively, with 17 bases between them. CDR3 nucleotide sequence: TGCGCCAGCACCAAAACCGTGGCAGGGAACTATGGCTACACCTTC. This codes for CASTKTVAGNYGYTF.

V gene TRBV27 combines with J gene TRBJ2-4, with a tentative D call TRBD2 (6 bases). This CDR3 contains 17 residues. The germline CDR1 and CDR2 sequences are MNHEY and SMNVEV (reference sequence). V was clipped by 0 bases and J by 0 bases, with 12 bases between them. This CDR3 is CASSLSYGGLAKNIQYF. DNA for the CDR3: TGTGCCAGCAGTTTATCGTACGGGGGACTAGCCAAAAACATTCAGTACTTC.

The chain has TRBV5-8 and TRBJ2-7; 10 bases fit TRBD1. V was pared by 2 bases and J by 4 bases, with 6 bases of the junction left unmatched. The germline CDR1 and CDR2 sequences are SGHTS and YDEGEE. CDR3 length: 15 amino acids. CDR3 coding DNA: TGTGCCAGCAGCTTTGGGGGGACAGGGGCATACGAGCAGTACTTC. Its protein product is CASSFGGTGAYEQYF.

The genes are TRBV5-1 and TRBJ2-5; 8 bases align to TRBD1. This CDR3 spans 16 amino acids. The germline V gene encodes CDR1 SGHRS and CDR2 YFSETQ. With V trimmed by 0 bases and J by 4 bases, 8 bases remained unmatched. The CDR3 DNA reads as TGCGCCAGCAGCTTGGGTGGACAGGGAATCCGAGAGACCCAGTACTTC. This gives the protein CASSLGGQGIRETQYF.

This clone was counted a few times. This chain joins TRBV6-6 and TRBJ1-1, with 7 bases aligning to TRBD1. The CDR3 spans 14 residues. J lost 5 bases, V lost 5 bases, and 8 bases had no gene match. CDR1 is MNHNY, CDR2 SVGAGI, per germline (reference sequence). The CDR3 spells CASSLHGTATEAFF. The CDR3 bases are TGTGCCAGCAGTCTCCACGGGACAGCAACTGAAGCTTTCTTT.

This clone was picked up one time. The chain combines TRBV3-1 (or the pseudogene TRBV3-2) with TRBJ2-7; TRBD1 matches at 9 bases. Germline assignment: CDR1 LGHDT and CDR2 YNNKEL (reference sequence). The CDR3 loop spans 13 amino acids. V was clipped by 6 bases and J by 2 bases; unmatched bases: 2. This CDR3 is CASRGTGTYEQYF. DNA of the CDR3: TGTGCCAGCAGAGGGACAGGGACCTACGAGCAGTACTTC.

This CDR3 reads CASSPLTSGGAYEQYF. The CDR3 DNA is TGTGCCAGCTCACCACTAACTAGCGGGGGAGCCTACGAGCAGTACTTC. The chain is built from TRBV18 and TRBJ2-7, with TRBD2 identical over 11 bases. The germline V gene has CDR1 KGHSH and CDR2 LQKENI. The ends lost 1 base at V and 2 bases at J; junction bases unmatched: 4. CDR3 size: 16 residues.

V is TRBV18 and J is TRBJ1-3, with TRBD1 identical over 7 bases. Germline CDR1 and CDR2: KGHSH and LQKENI. The CDR3 length is 16 residues. J gave up 0 bases and V 3 bases, and 5 bases lay outside the gene matches. CDR3 sequence: CASSPGQAGSGNTIYF. As DNA, the CDR3 is TGTGCCAGCTCACCCGGACAGGCGGGCTCTGGAAACACCATATATTTT. The variable domain in full, completed from reference TRBV18 and TRBJ1-3, reads NAGVMQNPRHLVRRRGQEARLRCSPMKGHSHVYWYRQLPEEGLKFMVYLQKENIIDESGMPKERFSAEFPKEGPSILRIQQVVRGDSAAYFCASSPGQAGSGNTIYFGEGSWLTVV.

The rearrangement uses TRBV20-1 and TRBJ2-1; 10 bases are a match to TRBD2. J gave up 1 base and V 7 bases, and 7 bases lay outside the gene matches. In germline, CDR1 is DFQATT, CDR2 SNEGSKA (reference sequence). This CDR3 is 15 amino acids long. CDR3 sequence (DNA): TGCAGTGTTAGTCGGACTAGCGGATCCTACAATGAGCAGTTCTTC. Its protein product is CSVSRTSGSYNEQFF.

The rearrangement links TRBV2 to TRBJ1-1, with D possibly being TRBD1 (6 bases). The germline V gene has CDR1 SNHLY and CDR2 FYNNEI. The CDR3 consists of 14 residues. Trimming took 10 bases from V and 5 from J, leaving 20 bases between them. The CDR3 DNA is TGTGCCACCTCTCTCAGGGGAATGATGACTGAAGCTTTCTTT. This translates into CATSLRGMMTEAFF.

The rearrangement uses TRBV5-1 and TRBJ2-3; tentatively, D is TRBD2 (5 bases). The CDR3 is made up of 15 amino acids. Germline V gene sequence: CDR1 SGHRS, CDR2 YFSETQ. V lost 1 base, J lost 3 bases, and 12 bases lay in between. CDR3 bases: TGCGCCAGCAGCTTGAATGGGGAGAGGACAGATACGCAGTATTTT. Translated, it gives CASSLNGERTDTQYF.